Shown below are 31 T cell receptor beta chains from a single sample sequenced in a study of shared clonotypes between healthy human individuals. Sequencing used immunoSEQ multiplex PCR; TCRdb keeps in-frame clones, though not all of them. The sample yields around 500,000 clones, 70% to 80% seen once. Source material: PBMCs. These receptors originate from a woman between 40 and 55 years old in good health. Some clones in this sample may be carry-over from other donors' samples.

V usage is TRBV2 and J usage is TRBJ2-7; D is tentatively TRBD1 or TRBD2 (5 bases each). Germline CDR1 and CDR2: SNHLY and FYNNEI. CDR3 size: 16 residues. Trimming removed 1 base at V and 7 bases at J, with 20 bases between. The CDR3 coding sequence is TGTGCCAGCAGTGAAGAAGGGGTATCTGGTTCGGGGGAGCAGTACTTC. Encoded protein: CASSEEGVSGSGEQYF.

This chain uses TRBV27 with TRBJ2-3; no definite D call. The length of the CDR3 is 16 residues. V lost 5 bases and J lost 2, with 17 bases in between. CDR1 and CDR2 from the germline V gene are MNHEY and SMNVEV (reference sequence). CDR3: CASSQGALANTDTQYF. The CDR3 bases are TGTGCCAGCAGTCAAGGCGCACTCGCTAACACAGATACGCAGTATTTT.

The chain is built from TRBV6-1 and TRBJ1-5; D gene uncertain. Germline CDR1 MNHNS, CDR2 SASEGT. This CDR3 has 15 amino acids. The germline V and J ends were trimmed by 5 bases and 4 bases, with 15 bases remaining between them. The CDR3 DNA reads as TGTGCCAGCAGTTTGACACCCGGAACGAATCAGCCCCAGCATTTT. It codes for CASSLTPGTNQPQHF.

The genes are TRBV5-5 and TRBJ2-7, with 15 bases fitting TRBD2. CDR1 is SGHKS and CDR2 is YYEKEE in the germline V gene (reference sequence). The CDR3 spans 15 residues. V shed 3 bases and J 2 bases; nucleotides not matched to a gene: 0. The CDR3 here is CASSWTSGRAYEQYF. The CDR3 DNA is TGTGCCAGCAGCTGGACTAGCGGGAGGGCCTACGAGCAGTACTTC.

CDR3 loop: CASGRDSNQPQHF. The CDR3 DNA sequence: TGCGCCAGCGGCCGGGACAGCAATCAGCCCCAGCATTTT. This chain joins TRBV10-2 and TRBJ1-5; tentative D call: TRBD1 (5 bases). Germline CDR1 and CDR2: WSHSY and SAAADI. V was trimmed by 8 bases and J by 1 base, leaving 9 bases between them. CDR3 length: 13 residues.

Of note for this clone: Other DNA sequences in this specimen translate into the identical CDR3. V gene TRBV5-1 combines with J gene TRBJ2-3; D unclear. The germline gives CDR1 SGHRS, CDR2 YFSETQ. The CDR3 is made up of 12 amino acids. V was clipped by 5 bases and J by 2 bases, with 6 bases between them. The CDR3: CASSPDTDTQYF. The CDR3 DNA follows: TGCGCCAGCAGTCCAGACACAGATACGCAGTATTTT. The complete variable domain, with remaining parts taken from reference TRBV5-1 and TRBJ2-3, reads KAGVTQTPRYLIKTRGQQVTLSCSPISGHRSVSWYQQTPGQGLQFLFEYFSETQRNKGNFPGRFSGRQFSNSRSEMNVSTLELGDSALYLCASSPDTDTQYFGPGTRLTVL.

CDR3 loop: CASRPTGYNQPQHF. The CDR3 DNA follows: TGTGCCAGCAGACCTACAGGGTACAATCAGCCCCAGCATTTT. The genes are TRBV6-1 and TRBJ1-5, with D possibly TRBD1 on 6 matching bases. Trimming cost V 6 bases and J 3 bases, with 12 bases left between them. There are 14 residues in the CDR3. CDR1 is MNHNS and CDR2 is SASEGT in the germline V gene.

This clone was detected a few times. The chain joins TRBV19 to TRBJ2-7; D remains unclear. Germline V gives CDR1 LNHDA, CDR2 SQIVND (reference sequence). V was pared by 8 bases and J by 3 bases, with 20 bases between. CDR3 length: 15 amino acids. CDR3 region: CASSESYVEYYEQYF. The CDR3, as DNA: TGTGCCAGTTCGGAATCCTACGTGGAATACTACGAGCAGTACTTC.

This clone was recorded only once. The CDR3: CASSLAPAGDNEQFF. CDR3 DNA sequence: TGCGCCAGCAGCTTGGCCCCGGCGGGTGACAATGAGCAGTTCTTC. The J gene is TRBJ2-1, the V gene TRBV5-1; a weak D match, TRBD2 (5 bases). CDR1 is SGHRS and CDR2 is YFSETQ in the germline V gene. The CDR3 loop spans 15 amino acids. Trimming removed 0 bases at V and 5 bases at J, with 12 bases between.

CDR3 in amino acids: CASSSQSGRNNEQFF. The CDR3 bases are TGTGCCAGCAGCTCTCAATCTGGACGGAACAATGAGCAGTTCTTC. The V and J genes are TRBV13 and TRBJ2-1, with D uncertain. This CDR3 comprises 15 residues. The V and J ends lost 4 bases and 5 bases respectively, with 15 bases between them. The germline CDR1 and CDR2 sequences are PRHDT and FYEKMQ (reference sequence).

This clone was observed a few times. V and J are TRBV7-9 and TRBJ2-7; D possibly uses TRBD1 or TRBD2 (5 bases each). This CDR3 is 13 amino acids long. Trimming cost V 0 bases and J 3 bases, with 6 bases left between them. Germline CDR1 is SEHNR and CDR2 is FQNEAQ (reference sequence). As DNA, the CDR3 is TGTGCCAGCAGCTTAGCGGGACGCTACGAGCAGTACTTC. This translates into CASSLAGRYEQYF.

The rearrangement joins TRBV2 to TRBJ2-1; no firm D call. The CDR3 extends over 15 amino acids. Trimming cost V 5 bases and J 0 bases, with 11 bases left between them. CDR1 and CDR2 from the germline V gene are SNHLY and FYNNEI. The CDR3 is CASSYLPSSYNEQFF. For the CDR3, the DNA is TGTGCCAGCAGTTATCTCCCCAGCTCCTACAATGAGCAGTTCTTC.

The V call is TRBV7-2, the J call TRBJ2-5, with TRBD1 identical over 8 bases. Germline assignment: CDR1 SGHTA and CDR2 FQGNSA. This CDR3 spans 13 amino acids. Germline trimming cut 6 bases from V and 4 bases from J; bases unmatched to any gene: 4. The CDR3 spells CASRFTGGETQYF. The CDR3, as DNA: TGTGCCAGCAGATTCACAGGGGGAGAGACCCAGTACTTC.

The rearrangement joins TRBV4-2 to TRBJ2-2; TRBD2 aligns across 10 bases. The germline gives CDR1 LGHNA, CDR2 YNFKEQ. The CDR3 sequence is 17 residues long. V was clipped by 0 bases and J by 8 bases; unmatched bases: 9. CDR3 nucleotide sequence: TGTGCCAGCAGCCAAGATGAGCTAGCGGGAGCGTTGGGGGAGCTGTTTTTT. Translating gives CASSQDELAGALGELFF.

This chain connects TRBV5-1 to TRBJ2-5; perhaps TRBD2 as D (5 bases). Trimming stripped 1 base from V and 5 bases from J, with 9 bases between. This CDR3 region has 13 residues. Germline V gives CDR1 SGHRS, CDR2 YFSETQ. This chain's CDR3 is CASSLTSTETQYF. The CDR3 DNA reads as TGCGCCAGCAGCTTGACTAGTACCGAGACCCAGTACTTC.

The J gene is TRBJ2-2, the V gene TRBV5-6, with D possibly being TRBD1 (5 bases). The CDR3 sequence is 15 residues long. With 4 bases removed from V and 1 base from J, the gap between germline ends came to 11 bases. CDR1 and CDR2 (germline): SGHDT, YYEEEE. This CDR3 is CASSIFDRNTGELFF. CDR3 DNA: TGTGCCAGCAGCATATTTGACAGGAACACCGGGGAGCTGTTTTTT.

The gene calls are TRBV5-6 and TRBJ2-3; 7 bases are a match to TRBD2. From germline, CDR1 is SGHDT and CDR2 YYEEEE. V was clipped by 3 bases and J by 2 bases; unmatched bases: 3. The CDR3 has 14 amino acids. For the CDR3, the DNA is TGTGCCAGCAGCTGGGGACTATCCACAGATACGCAGTATTTT. Encoded protein: CASSWGLSTDTQYF.

The chain couples TRBV6-1 to TRBJ2-3; no firm D call. CDR3 size: 17 residues. Germline V lookup: CDR1 MNHNS, CDR2 SASEGT. Trimming took 1 base from V and 4 from J, leaving 18 bases between them. CDR3 residues: CASSEVYSRIGADTQYF. The CDR3 DNA reads as TGTGCCAGCAGTGAAGTGTATTCGAGGATTGGAGCAGATACGCAGTATTTT.

This chain links TRBV28 with TRBJ2-1; 13 bases align to TRBD2. Germline CDR1 and CDR2: MDHEN and SYDVKM. CDR3 size: 15 residues. Trimming at V came to 2 bases and at J to 15 bases, leaving 10 bases not matched to a gene. CDR3 bases: TGTGCCAGCAGTTTAAGCGTGGGACTAGCGGGACGAGGGTTCTTC. Its protein is CASSLSVGLAGRGFF.

V usage is TRBV6-5 and J usage is TRBJ2-3; TRBD1 matches 8 bases. Germline assignment: CDR1 MNHEY and CDR2 SVGAGI. The junction had 8 bases not matched to a gene; V was cut back by 6 bases and J by 3 bases. The CDR3 loop spans 15 amino acids. CDR3 DNA: TGTGCCAGCAGCCGTGACAGGGGTGGAACAGATACGCAGTATTTT. Its protein product is CASSRDRGGTDTQYF.

The rearrangement links TRBV19 to TRBJ2-3, with 8 bases aligning to TRBD1. CDR1 is LNHDA and CDR2 is SQIVND in the germline V gene (reference sequence). J gave up 4 bases and V 3 bases, and 9 bases lay outside the gene matches. The CDR3 totals 16 residues. The CDR3 spells CASSIRAGGEADTQYF. For the CDR3, the DNA is TGTGCCAGTAGTATTAGGGCAGGGGGCGAAGCAGATACGCAGTATTTT.

The V gene is TRBV30, the J gene TRBJ1-2; D gene uncertain. This CDR3 is built from 12 residues. Trimming removed 3 bases at V and 6 bases at J, with 11 bases between. Germline V CDR1 and CDR2: GTSNPN, SVGIG (reference sequence). The CDR3 protein is CAWSGASDGYTF. CDR3 bases: TGTGCCTGGAGCGGCGCGAGCGATGGCTACACCTTC.

The chain is built from TRBV5-4 and TRBJ2-7; D may be TRBD1 or TRBD2 (6 bases each). With 3 bases removed from V and 6 bases from J, the gap between germline ends came to 13 bases. Per germline, CDR1 SGHNT and CDR2 YYREEE (reference sequence). The CDR3 has 13 amino acids. CDR3 sequence (DNA): TGTGCCAGCAGCTGGGGGGCAGACCTCGAGCAGTACTTC. Residues: CASSWGADLEQYF.

V is TRBV5-1 and J is TRBJ2-2, with D hard to call. This CDR3 has 14 amino acids. Looked up from germline, CDR1 is SGHRS and CDR2 is YFSETQ. Trimming shortened V by 1 base and J by 3 bases, and 7 bases separated the two germline ends. CDR3 in amino acids: CASSLLMDTGELFF. The CDR3 bases are TGCGCCAGCAGCTTGCTTATGGACACCGGGGAGCTGTTTTTT.

The chain recombines TRBV4-3 with TRBJ2-4, with TRBD2 as a possible D gene (6 bases). V lost 1 base and J 3 bases, leaving 25 bases between the germline ends. Germline lookup yields CDR1 LGHNA and CDR2 YSLEER. The CDR3 runs to 20 residues. DNA for the CDR3: TGCGCCAGCAGCCAAGTTATGGGAGCGGGTGTTCCCCGGGACAAAAACATTCAGTACTTC. Protein sequence: CASSQVMGAGVPRDKNIQYF.

The chain has TRBV11-2 and TRBJ2-1; 11 bases align to TRBD2. CDR3 length: 16 residues. CDR1 is SGHAT and CDR2 is FQNNGV in the germline V gene. The ends lost 2 bases at V and 9 bases at J; junction bases unmatched: 9. CDR3 DNA sequence: TGTGCCAGCAGCTTATCAACTAGCGGGAGACCTGTTGAGCAGTTCTTC. It yields the protein CASSLSTSGRPVEQFF.

This rearrangement joins TRBV11-2 to TRBJ1-3; no definite D call. This CDR3 spans 17 amino acids. CDR1 and CDR2 (germline): SGHAT, FQNNGV. Trimming removed 3 bases from V and 0 bases from J, with 15 bases in between. The CDR3 sequence: CASSLIYSDYSGNTIYF. The CDR3 nucleotides read TGTGCCAGCAGCTTGATTTACAGCGACTACTCTGGAAACACCATATATTTT.

This chain connects TRBV6-1 to TRBJ2-5; 8 bases fit TRBD1. The CDR3 loop spans 14 amino acids. J was trimmed by 1 base and V by 6 bases; bases with no gene match: 4. Germline CDR1 and CDR2: MNHNS and SASEGT. CDR3 nucleotide sequence: TGTGCCAGCAGACCGGGACAGGCCCAAGAGACCCAGTACTTC. It is translated as CASRPGQAQETQYF.

This chain links TRBV7-9 with TRBJ1-4; D not certain. V dropped 5 bases and J dropped 3 bases, with 13 bases sitting between them. Germline loops: CDR1 SEHNR, CDR2 FQNEAQ (reference sequence). This CDR3 comprises 15 residues. The CDR3 is CASSTRTTSNEKLFF. In nucleotides, the CDR3 is TGTGCCAGCAGCACTAGGACGACCTCTAATGAAAAACTGTTTTTT.

CDR3 amino acids: CASTGFSGSSYNEQFF. In DNA, the CDR3 is TGCGCCAGTACAGGGTTTAGCGGGAGCTCCTACAATGAGCAGTTCTTC. The chain joins TRBV10-2 to TRBJ2-1; 9 bases are a match to TRBD2. V shed 9 bases, J shed 0 bases, and the junction held 9 bases outside the gene matches. The germline V gene has CDR1 WSHSY and CDR2 SAAADI. The CDR3 sequence is 16 residues long.

The rearrangement links TRBV28 to TRBJ1-3; 10 bases are shared with TRBD1. Germline CDR1 is MDHEN and CDR2 is SYDVKM. J gave up 2 bases and V 4 bases, and 5 bases lay outside the gene matches. The CDR3 has 16 amino acids. CDR3 sequence: CASSSPGQGAGNTIYF. CDR3 nucleotide sequence: TGTGCCAGCAGTTCACCCGGACAGGGGGCTGGAAACACCATATATTTT.